This TCR beta chain was sequenced in a study of patients and donors after allogeneic stem cell transplantation. TCRdb reanalysed the RT-PCR reads using MiXCR and keeps one entry per CDR3 protein. The sample has roughly 250,000 distinct CDR3 sequences; 13% to 15% are singletons. This clonotype was found many times. Trimming took 5 bases from V and 3 from J, leaving 17 bases between them. Per the germline V gene, CDR1 is DFQATT and CDR2 is SNEGSKA (reference sequence). The CDR3 runs to 15 residues. The J gene is TRBJ2-4, the V gene TRBV20-1, with D perhaps matching TRBD1 or TRBD2 (6 bases each). The sequenced sample was blood, either unsorted or a sorted T cell fraction (not recorded which). The sequence was obtained from a human donor who was either an allogeneic HSCT recipient or a stem cell or donor lymphocyte infusion donor (not recorded which). It is not recorded whose cells these are; they may come from a transplant donor. The CDR3: CSAPHRAGGKNIQYF. The CDR3 DNA follows: TGCAGTGCTCCCCACAGGGCCGGGGGCAAAAACATTCAGTACTTC.